A selection of T cell receptor beta chains follows, all from one sample in a study of blood T cell repertoires in COVID-19. TCRdb's table, derived via immunoSEQ multiplex PCR, lists solely in-frame clones and lacks some. The sample consists of 120,000 to 150,000 clones, more than 80% of them appearing once. Sequenced sample: peripheral blood. Receptors originate from a human donor in a cohort sampled during active COVID-19. Both conserved end residues are trimmed from each CDR3. The D gene is left open where the match is weak.

14	TRBV5-1	TRBD2	TRBJ2-1	ASSLTSGESYNEQF
12	TRBV19	TRBD1	TRBJ1-1	ASSWTGGGTEAF
13	TRBV4-1	-	TRBJ2-4	ASSQGLQAPNIQY
13	TRBV30	TRBD1	TRBJ1-2	AWFRTGGSYYGYT
14	TRBV2	-	TRBJ1-6	ASTRQESSYNSPLH
13	TRBV28	-	TRBJ1-1	ASSTHGGENTEAF
9	TRBV7-8	-	TRBJ2-7	ASSVTYEQY
12	TRBV5-1	TRBD2	TRBJ2-5	ASSTGLAEETQY
10	TRBV7-9	TRBD1	TRBJ1-1	ASSLTGEEAF
13	TRBV19	-	TRBJ2-6	ASSIGAPGANVLT
11	TRBV28	TRBD1	TRBJ1-1	ASRQGTKGEAF
14	TRBV18	-	TRBJ1-6	ASSPTVASGNSPLH
12	TRBV28	-	TRBJ1-6	ASSFGSTGSPLH
12	TRBV6-1	-	TRBJ2-7	ASSDQGLVGEQY
13	TRBV18	-	TRBJ2-1	ASSQGTDQYNEQF
15	TRBV3-1/TRBV3-2	TRBD2	TRBJ2-7	ASNQDPSGLSSYEQY
14	TRBV3-1/TRBV3-2	TRBD1	TRBJ2-5	ASSLRSTGYQETQY
15	TRBV5-1	-	TRBJ2-2	ASSLASEDINTGELF
12	TRBV3-1/TRBV3-2	TRBD2	TRBJ2-1	ASSLTSVYNEQF
12	TRBV5-1	-	TRBJ2-7	ASSFADKAYEQY
10	TRBV6-1	-	TRBJ1-2	ASSEFGIHYT
11	TRBV2	TRBD1	TRBJ1-2	ASSPGQNYGYT
13	TRBV28	TRBD1	TRBJ1-4	ASSFWGQGIEKLF
11	TRBV6-1	-	TRBJ1-5	ASSESFNQPQH
11	TRBV5-1	-	TRBJ1-3	ASNEVGSDTIY
14	TRBV3-1/TRBV3-2	-	TRBJ2-2	ASSQGAIANTGELF
14	TRBV5-1	-	TRBJ2-2	ASSLGDTAGTGELF
12	TRBV2	-	TRBJ2-3	ASRQGHSTDTQY
12	TRBV25-1	TRBD1	TRBJ1-5	ASSLGTGHQPQH
12	TRBV19	TRBD2	TRBJ2-1	ASSILAGGTEQF
13	TRBV19	-	TRBJ2-5	ASSISAGAQETQY
14	TRBV19	-	TRBJ1-5	ASSIWRVGEDQPQH
13	TRBV27	-	TRBJ2-7	ASSLSTRGGYEQY
11	TRBV18	-	TRBJ1-1	ASSPNGNTEAF
14	TRBV7-2	TRBD2	TRBJ2-5	ASSSVAGGGQETQY
13	TRBV2	-	TRBJ1-4	ASSEVRPVSEKLF
13	TRBV6-5	-	TRBJ1-3	ASSYSRVLGNTIY
15	TRBV4-1	-	TRBJ1-2	ASSQDRWPTINYGYT